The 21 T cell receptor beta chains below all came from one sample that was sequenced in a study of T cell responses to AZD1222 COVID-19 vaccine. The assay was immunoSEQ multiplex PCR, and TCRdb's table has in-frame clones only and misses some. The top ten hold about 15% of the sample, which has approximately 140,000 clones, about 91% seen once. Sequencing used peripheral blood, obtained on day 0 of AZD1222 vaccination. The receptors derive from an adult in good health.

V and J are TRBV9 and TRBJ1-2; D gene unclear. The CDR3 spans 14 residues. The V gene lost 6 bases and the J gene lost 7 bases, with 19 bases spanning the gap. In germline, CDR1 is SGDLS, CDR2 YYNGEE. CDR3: CASNPTDTRSGYTF. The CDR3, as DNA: TGTGCCAGCAATCCCACAGACACTCGAAGTGGCTACACCTTC.

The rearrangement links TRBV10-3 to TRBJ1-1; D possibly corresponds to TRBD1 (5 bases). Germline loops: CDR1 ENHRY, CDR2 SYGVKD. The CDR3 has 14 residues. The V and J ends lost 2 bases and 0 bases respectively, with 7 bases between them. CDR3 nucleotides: TGTGCCATCAGTGAGGCGGGGGTGAACACTGAAGCTTTCTTT. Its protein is CAISEAGVNTEAFF.

CDR3 in amino acids: CASSLAEGGGYPPYEQYF. CDR3 DNA sequence: TGTGCCAGCAGCTTAGCGGAAGGCGGGGGGTACCCCCCCTACGAGCAGTACTTC. The chain has TRBV7-2 and TRBJ2-7, with 8 bases identical to TRBD2. The trim removed 0 bases at V and 2 bases at J, leaving 12 bases unmatched. The germline V gene encodes CDR1 SGHTA and CDR2 FQGNSA. CDR3 size: 18 residues.

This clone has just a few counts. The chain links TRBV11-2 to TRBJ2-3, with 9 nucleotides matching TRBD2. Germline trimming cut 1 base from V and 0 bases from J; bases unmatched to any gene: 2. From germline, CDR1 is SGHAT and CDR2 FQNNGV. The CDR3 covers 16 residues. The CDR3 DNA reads TGTGCCAGCAGCTTAGGCGCGGGGGGGAGCACAGATACGCAGTATTTT. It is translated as CASSLGAGGSTDTQYF.

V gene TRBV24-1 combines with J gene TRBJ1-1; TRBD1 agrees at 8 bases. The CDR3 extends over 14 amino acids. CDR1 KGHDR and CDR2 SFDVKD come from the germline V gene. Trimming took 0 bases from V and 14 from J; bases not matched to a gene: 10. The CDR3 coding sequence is TGTGCCACCAGTGATTTGCAAGGCGACAGGGGCGAATTCTTT. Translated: CATSDLQGDRGEFF.

The CDR3 nucleotides are TGTGCCAGCTCACCACTTGAGGAACTCAACACTGAAGCTTTCTTT. Translation gives CASSPLEELNTEAFF. The chain is built from TRBV18 and TRBJ1-1; D remains ambiguous. The germline V gene encodes CDR1 KGHSH and CDR2 LQKENI. There are 15 residues in the CDR3. The V gene lost 1 base and the J gene lost 2 bases, with 11 bases spanning the gap.

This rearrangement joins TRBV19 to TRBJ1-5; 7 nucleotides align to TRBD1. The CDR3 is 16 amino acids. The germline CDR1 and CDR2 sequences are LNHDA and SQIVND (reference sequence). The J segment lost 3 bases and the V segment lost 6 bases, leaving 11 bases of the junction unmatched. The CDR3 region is CASSQTSTGNNQPQHF. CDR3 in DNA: TGTGCCAGTAGCCAAACATCGACAGGGAACAATCAGCCCCAGCATTTT.

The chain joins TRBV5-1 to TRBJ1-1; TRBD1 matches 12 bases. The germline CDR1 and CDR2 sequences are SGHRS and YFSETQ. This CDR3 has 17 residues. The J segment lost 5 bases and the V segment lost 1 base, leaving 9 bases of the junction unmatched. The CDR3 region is CASSLWGTGGARTEAFF. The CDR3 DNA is TGCGCCAGCAGCTTGTGGGGGACAGGGGGCGCGAGGACTGAAGCTTTCTTT.

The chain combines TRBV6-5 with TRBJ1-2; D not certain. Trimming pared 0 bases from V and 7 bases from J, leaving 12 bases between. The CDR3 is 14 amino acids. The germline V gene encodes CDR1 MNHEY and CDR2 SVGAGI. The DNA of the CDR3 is TGTGCCAGCAGTTACTCGAAATCTCCGGGTGGCTACACCTTC. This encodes CASSYSKSPGGYTF.

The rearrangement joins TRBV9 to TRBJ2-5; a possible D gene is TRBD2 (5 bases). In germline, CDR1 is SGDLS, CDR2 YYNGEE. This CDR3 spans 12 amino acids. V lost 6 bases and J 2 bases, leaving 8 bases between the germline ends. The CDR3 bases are TGTGCCAGCAACCGGGGTCAAGAGACCCAGTACTTC. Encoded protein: CASNRGQETQYF.

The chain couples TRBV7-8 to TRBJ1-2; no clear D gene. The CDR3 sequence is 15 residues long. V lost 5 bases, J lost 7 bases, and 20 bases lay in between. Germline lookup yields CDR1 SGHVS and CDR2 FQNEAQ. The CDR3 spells CASSNLMAGGSGYTF. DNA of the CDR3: TGTGCCAGCAGCAACCTGATGGCAGGAGGAAGTGGCTACACCTTC.

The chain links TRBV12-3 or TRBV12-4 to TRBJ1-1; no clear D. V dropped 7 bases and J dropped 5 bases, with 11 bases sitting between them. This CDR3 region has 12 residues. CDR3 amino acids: CASTKLGTEAFF. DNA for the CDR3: TGTGCCAGCACCAAACTGGGGACTGAAGCTTTCTTT.

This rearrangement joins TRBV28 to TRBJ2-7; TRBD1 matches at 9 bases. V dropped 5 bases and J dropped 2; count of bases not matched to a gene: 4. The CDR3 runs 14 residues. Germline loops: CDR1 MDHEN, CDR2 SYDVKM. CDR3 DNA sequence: TGTGCCAGCAGTGCCGGGACAGGGCCCTACGAGCAGTACTTC. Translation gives CASSAGTGPYEQYF.

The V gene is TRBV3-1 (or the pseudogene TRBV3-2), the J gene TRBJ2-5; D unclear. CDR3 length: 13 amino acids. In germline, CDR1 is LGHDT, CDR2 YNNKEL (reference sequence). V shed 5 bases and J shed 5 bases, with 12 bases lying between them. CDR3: CASSKVSGETQYF. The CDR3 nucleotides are TGTGCCAGCAGCAAAGTTTCTGGGGAGACCCAGTACTTC.

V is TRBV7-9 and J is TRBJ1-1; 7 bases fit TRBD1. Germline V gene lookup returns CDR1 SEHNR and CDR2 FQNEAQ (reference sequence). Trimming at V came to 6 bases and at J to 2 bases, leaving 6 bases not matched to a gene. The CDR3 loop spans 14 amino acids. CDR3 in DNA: TGTGCCAGCAGGGGGGACAGTACCAACACTGAAGCTTTCTTT. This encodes CASRGDSTNTEAFF.

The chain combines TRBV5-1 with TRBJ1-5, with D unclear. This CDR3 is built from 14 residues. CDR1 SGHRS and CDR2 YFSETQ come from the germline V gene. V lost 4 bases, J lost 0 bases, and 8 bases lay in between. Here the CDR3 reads CASSLGYSNQPQHF. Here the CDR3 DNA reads TGCGCCAGCAGCCTCGGCTATAGCAATCAGCCCCAGCATTTT. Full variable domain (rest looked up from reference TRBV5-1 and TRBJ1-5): KAGVTQTPRYLIKTRGQQVTLSCSPISGHRSVSWYQQTPGQGLQFLFEYFSETQRNKGNFPGRFSGRQFSNSRSEMNVSTLELGDSALYLCASSLGYSNQPQHFGDGTRLSIL.

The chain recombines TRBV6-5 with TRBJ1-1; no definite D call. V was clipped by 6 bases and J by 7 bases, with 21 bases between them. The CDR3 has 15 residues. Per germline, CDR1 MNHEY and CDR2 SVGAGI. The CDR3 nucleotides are TGTGCCAGCAGCCAAGACCCTTGGGCCGGTGATGAAGCTTTCTTT. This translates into CASSQDPWAGDEAFF.

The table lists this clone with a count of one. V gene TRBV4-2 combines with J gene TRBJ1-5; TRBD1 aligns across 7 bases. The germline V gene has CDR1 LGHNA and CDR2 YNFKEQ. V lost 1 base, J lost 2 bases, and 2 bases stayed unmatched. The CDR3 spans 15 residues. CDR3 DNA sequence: TGTGCCAGCAGCCAAGGACAGGGAGGCAATCAGCCCCAGCATTTT. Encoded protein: CASSQGQGGNQPQHF.

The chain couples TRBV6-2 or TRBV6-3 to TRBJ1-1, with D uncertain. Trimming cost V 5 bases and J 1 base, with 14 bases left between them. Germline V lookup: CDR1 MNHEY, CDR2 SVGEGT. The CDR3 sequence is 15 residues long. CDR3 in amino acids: CASSGISKSNTEAFF. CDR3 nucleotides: TGTGCCAGCAGTGGAATCAGTAAATCGAACACTGAAGCTTTCTTT.

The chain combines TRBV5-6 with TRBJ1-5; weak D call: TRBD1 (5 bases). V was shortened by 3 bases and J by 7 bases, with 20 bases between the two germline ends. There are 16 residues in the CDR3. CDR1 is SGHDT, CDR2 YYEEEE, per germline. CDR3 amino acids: CASSSGTARILQPQHF. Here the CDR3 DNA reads TGTGCCAGCAGCTCTGGGACCGCGAGGATTTTACAGCCCCAGCATTTT.

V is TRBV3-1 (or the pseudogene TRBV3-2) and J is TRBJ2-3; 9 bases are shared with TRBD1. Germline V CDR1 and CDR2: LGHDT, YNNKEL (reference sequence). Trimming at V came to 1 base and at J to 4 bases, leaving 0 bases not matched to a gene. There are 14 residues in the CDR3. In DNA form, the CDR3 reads TGTGCCAGCAGCCAAGGACAGGGGGCAGATACGCAGTATTTT. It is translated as CASSQGQGADTQYF.